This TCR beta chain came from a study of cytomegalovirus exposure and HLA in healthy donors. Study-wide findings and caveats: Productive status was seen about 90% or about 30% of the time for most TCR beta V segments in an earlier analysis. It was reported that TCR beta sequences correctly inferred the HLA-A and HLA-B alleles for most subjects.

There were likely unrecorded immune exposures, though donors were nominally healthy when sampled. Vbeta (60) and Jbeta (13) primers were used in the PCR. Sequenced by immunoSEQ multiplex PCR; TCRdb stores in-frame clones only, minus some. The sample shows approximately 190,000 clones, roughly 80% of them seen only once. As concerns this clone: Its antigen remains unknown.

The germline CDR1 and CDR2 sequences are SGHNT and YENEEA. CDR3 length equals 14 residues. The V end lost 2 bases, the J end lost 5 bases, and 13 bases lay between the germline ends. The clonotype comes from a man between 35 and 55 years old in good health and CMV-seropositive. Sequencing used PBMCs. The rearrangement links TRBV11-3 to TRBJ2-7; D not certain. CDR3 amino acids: CASSLRARRNEQYF. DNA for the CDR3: TGTGCCAGCAGCTTAAGAGCGCGAAGGAACGAGCAGTACTTC.